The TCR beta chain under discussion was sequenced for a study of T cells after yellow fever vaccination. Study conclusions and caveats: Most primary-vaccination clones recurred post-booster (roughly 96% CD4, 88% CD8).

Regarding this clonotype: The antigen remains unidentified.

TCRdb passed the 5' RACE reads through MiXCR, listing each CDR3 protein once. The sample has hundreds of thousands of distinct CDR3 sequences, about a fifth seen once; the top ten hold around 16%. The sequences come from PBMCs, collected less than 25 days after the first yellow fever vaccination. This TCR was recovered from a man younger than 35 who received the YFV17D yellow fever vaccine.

For the CDR3, the DNA is TGCAGTGCTAGAGGTCCCATACCCTACGAGCAGTACTTC. Translating it yields CSARGPIPYEQYF. The chain is built from TRBV20-1 and TRBJ2-7; no firm D call. The CDR3 has 13 residues. CDR1 DFQATT and CDR2 SNEGSKA come from the germline V gene (reference sequence). Trimming took 1 base from V and 2 from J, leaving 9 bases between them.